The following is a TCR beta chain sequence with its context. Its antigen is not known. CDR3 length: 14 amino acids. Trimming pared 4 bases from V and 1 base from J, leaving 11 bases between. In germline, CDR1 is SGHTS, CDR2 YDEGEE. This entry comes from a study of T cell repertoires in cytomegalovirus infection. Looking at the study overall: Based on public TCR beta signatures, there were indications of CMV infection and of a matching HLA type. Findings and limits, study-wide: There were HLA-C-restricted CMV-specific TCR beta clonotypes dominating the ex vivo response. Summed public TCR beta family frequency identified CMV carriers bearing the relevant HLA.

MiXCR, applied by TCRdb to the reads, yields one record per CDR3 protein. The table lists some 68,000 distinct CDR3 sequences, 22% of them singletons. Input material: PBMCs, sequenced either directly or after in vitro stimulation (not recorded which). The chain recombines TRBV5-8 with TRBJ2-5, with D perhaps TRBD1 or TRBD2 (5 bases each). The receptor comes from a human donor in good health (CMV status not recorded). Some clones in this sample may be carry-over from other donors' samples. CDR3 sequence (DNA): TGTGCCAGCAGCCCCGGGACGGCCCAAGAGACCCAGTACTTC. Its translation is CASSPGTAQETQYF.